The clone carrying this T cell receptor beta chain occurred a few times. Antigen unknown. Germline lookup yields CDR1 MGHRA and CDR2 YSYEKL. Trimming took 0 bases from V and 7 from J, leaving 9 bases between them. The CDR3 extends over 14 amino acids. The sample comes from a study of response to subunit inactivated influenza vaccine. From the RT-PCR reads, TCRdb called clonotypes with MiXCR, one entry per CDR3 protein. Altogether roughly 570,000 distinct CDR3 sequences are present, 14% being singletons, with the ten largest covering 11%. The study, taken as a whole, reports: That few new T cells are recruited by each seasonal influenza vaccination was the authors' suggestion.

The sequence was obtained from a man in his fifties or sixties who received an inactivated influenza vaccine. The material sequenced was PBMCs from blood, taken about 11 days after vaccination. The V call is TRBV4-1, the J call TRBJ2-2; no clear D gene. CDR3 protein: CASSQDPIGGELFF. The CDR3 region has the DNA TGCGCCAGCAGCCAAGATCCAATTGGCGGGGAGCTGTTTTTT.